The clone carrying this TCR beta chain was seen only a few times. Its target is not known. This sample is drawn from a study of cytomegalovirus exposure and HLA in healthy donors. Turning to the study itself: Researchers found that roughly 81% of 300 to 450 genotyped donors fell within the Caucasian-associated ancestry cluster. Study outcomes and limitations: It was reportedly the case that the classifier diagnosed cytomegalovirus status with high specificity and sensitivity. The authors reported that TCR beta sequences could predict HLA-A and HLA-B alleles. These predictions were accurate for most subjects in the first cohort. In vitro assays verified that three CMV-associated chains recognized CMV antigens specifically.

The CDR3 spans 15 residues. The V end lost 1 base, the J end lost 5 bases, and 11 bases lay between the germline ends. From germline, CDR1 is SEHNR and CDR2 FQNEAQ (reference sequence). Vbeta (60) and Jbeta (13) primers were used in the PCR. The table came from immunoSEQ multiplex PCR; TCRdb's copy has only in-frame clones and leaves some out. The sample holds 150,000 to 200,000 clones, around 68% seen once. Material: PBMCs. This chain uses TRBV7-9 with TRBJ2-2, with TRBD1 as a possible D gene (6 bases). This receptor was taken from a man in his fifties in good health and CMV-seronegative. The chain's CDR3 is CASSLVGGRTGELFF. DNA for the CDR3: TGTGCCAGCAGCTTAGTAGGGGGAAGGACCGGGGAGCTGTTTTTT.